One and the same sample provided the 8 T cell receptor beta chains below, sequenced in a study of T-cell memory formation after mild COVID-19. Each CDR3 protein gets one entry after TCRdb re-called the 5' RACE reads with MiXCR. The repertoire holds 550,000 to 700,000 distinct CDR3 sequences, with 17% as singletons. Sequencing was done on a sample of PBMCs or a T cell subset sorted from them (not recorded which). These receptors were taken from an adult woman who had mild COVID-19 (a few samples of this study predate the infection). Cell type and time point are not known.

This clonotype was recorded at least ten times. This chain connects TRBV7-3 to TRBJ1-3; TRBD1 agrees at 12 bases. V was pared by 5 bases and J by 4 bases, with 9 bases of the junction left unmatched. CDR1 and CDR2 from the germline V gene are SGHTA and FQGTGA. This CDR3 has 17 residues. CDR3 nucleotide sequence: TGTGCCAGCAGCCCGGGGACAGGGGGCTTTACGGGAAACACCATATATTTT. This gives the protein CASSPGTGGFTGNTIYF.

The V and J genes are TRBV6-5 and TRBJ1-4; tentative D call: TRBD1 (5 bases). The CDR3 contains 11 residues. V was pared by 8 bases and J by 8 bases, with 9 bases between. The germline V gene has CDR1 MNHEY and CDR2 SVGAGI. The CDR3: CASARDEKLFF. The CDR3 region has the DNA TGTGCCAGCGCCAGGGACGAAAAACTGTTTTTT.

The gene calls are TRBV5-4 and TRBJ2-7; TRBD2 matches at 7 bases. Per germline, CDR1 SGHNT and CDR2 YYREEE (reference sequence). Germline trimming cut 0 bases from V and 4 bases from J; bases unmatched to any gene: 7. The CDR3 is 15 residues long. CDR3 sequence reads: CASSLDLAEGYEQYF. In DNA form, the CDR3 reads TGTGCCAGCAGCTTGGATCTAGCGGAAGGGTACGAGCAGTACTTC.

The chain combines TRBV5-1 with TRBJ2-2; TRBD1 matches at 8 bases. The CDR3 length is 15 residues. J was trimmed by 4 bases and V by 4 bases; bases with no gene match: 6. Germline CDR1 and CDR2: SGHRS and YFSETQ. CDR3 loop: CASSADRGFTGELFF. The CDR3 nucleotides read TGCGCCAGCAGCGCCGACAGGGGATTCACCGGGGAGCTGTTTTTT.

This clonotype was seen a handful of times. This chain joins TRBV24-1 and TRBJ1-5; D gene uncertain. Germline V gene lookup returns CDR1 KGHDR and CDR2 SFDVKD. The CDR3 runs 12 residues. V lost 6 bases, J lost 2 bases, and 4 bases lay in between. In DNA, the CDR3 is TGTGCCACCAGTACACGCAATCAGCCCCAGCATTTT. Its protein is CATSTRNQPQHF.

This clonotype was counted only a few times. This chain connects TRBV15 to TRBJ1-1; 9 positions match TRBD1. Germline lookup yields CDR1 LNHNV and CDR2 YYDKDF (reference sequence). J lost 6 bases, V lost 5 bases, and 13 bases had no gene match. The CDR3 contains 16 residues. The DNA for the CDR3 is TGTGCCACCAGCCCTTTCCGCTTACAGGGGGCTTCTGAAGCTTTCTTT. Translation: CATSPFRLQGASEAFF.

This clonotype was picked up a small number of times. The DNA of the CDR3 is TGCAGCGTTGCGGGATTTAGCACAGATACGCAGTATTTT. It is translated as CSVAGFSTDTQYF. V usage is TRBV29-1 and J usage is TRBJ2-3; a weak D match, TRBD2 (5 bases). The germline CDR1 and CDR2 sequences are SQVTM and ANQGSEA. The CDR3 sequence is 13 residues long. Trimming left V 4 bases short and J 0 bases short, with 8 bases between.

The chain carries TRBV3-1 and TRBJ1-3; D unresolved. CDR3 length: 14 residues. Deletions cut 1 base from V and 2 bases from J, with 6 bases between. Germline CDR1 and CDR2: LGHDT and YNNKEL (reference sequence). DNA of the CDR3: TGTGCCAGCAGCCAAGGAGCCCCTGGAAACACCATATATTTT. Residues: CASSQGAPGNTIYF.